This TCR beta chain is from a study of cytomegalovirus exposure and HLA in healthy donors. Study-wide context: Within an early data release were about 85 million unique TCRs drawn from HLA-typed donors.

Study observations and caveats: TCR beta V- and J-gene trimming, according to a later analysis, was linked to a missense DCLRE1C variant.

60 Vbeta and 13 Jbeta primers were used in PCR. In the original processing: In a later analysis, the count reached about 75 million unique TCR beta chains, with about 10 million shared. Clones were sequenced by immunoSEQ multiplex PCR, and TCRdb holds only the in-frame ones, with some missing. The DNA was the basis for D and trimming; V, J and clone size are from that table. The sample yields around 170,000 clones, roughly 82% seen once. To note about this clone: Its antigen is not identified.

Germline V gene sequence: CDR1 MGHRA, CDR2 YSYEKL. The CDR3 runs 14 residues. With 10 bases clipped from V and 2 bases from J, the junction kept 11 bases outside the gene matches. The receptor was isolated from a man aged 40-55 years in good health and CMV-seronegative. The sequencing sample was made of PBMCs. The chain joins TRBV4-1 to TRBJ2-7; TRBD2 agrees at 7 bases. Written as DNA, the CDR3 is TGCGCCACGTCCATGGCTAGCGGAGCCTACGAGCAGTACTTC. Amino acids: CATSMASGAYEQYF.